This TCR beta chain was profiled in a study of T-cell memory formation after mild COVID-19. This clonotype was observed a few times. TCRdb passed the 5' RACE reads through MiXCR, listing each CDR3 protein once. Counted here are 300,000 to 400,000 distinct CDR3 sequences, around 27% occurring once; the ten biggest clones make up around an eighth. V lost 2 bases to trimming and J lost 1 base, with 13 bases between them. The CDR3 has 16 amino acids. Looked up from germline, CDR1 is LNHNV and CDR2 is YYDKDF (reference sequence). The source of this sequence is an adult woman who had mild COVID-19 (a few samples of this study predate the infection). Cell type and time point are not known. Sequences were obtained from PBMCs or a T cell subset sorted from them (not recorded which). This chain uses TRBV15 with TRBJ2-3; D could derive from TRBD1 or TRBD2 (6 bases each). The chain's CDR3 is CATSRRRGEGTDTQYF. CDR3 nucleotides: TGTGCCACCAGCAGACGTAGGGGGGAGGGCACAGATACGCAGTATTTT.